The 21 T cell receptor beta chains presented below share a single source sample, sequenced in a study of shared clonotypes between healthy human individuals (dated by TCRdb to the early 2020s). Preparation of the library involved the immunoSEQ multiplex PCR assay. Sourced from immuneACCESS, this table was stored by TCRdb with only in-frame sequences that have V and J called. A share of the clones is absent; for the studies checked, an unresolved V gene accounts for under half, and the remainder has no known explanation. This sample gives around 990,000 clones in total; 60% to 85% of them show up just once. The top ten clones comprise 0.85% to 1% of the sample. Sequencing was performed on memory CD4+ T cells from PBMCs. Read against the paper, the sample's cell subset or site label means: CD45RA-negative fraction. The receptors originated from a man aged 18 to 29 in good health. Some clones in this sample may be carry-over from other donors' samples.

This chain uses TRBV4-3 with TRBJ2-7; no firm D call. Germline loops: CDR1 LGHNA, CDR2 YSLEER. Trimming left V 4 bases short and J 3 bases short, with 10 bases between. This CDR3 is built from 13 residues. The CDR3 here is CASSPTWDYEQYF. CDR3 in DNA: TGCGCCAGCAGCCCCACCTGGGACTACGAGCAGTACTTC.

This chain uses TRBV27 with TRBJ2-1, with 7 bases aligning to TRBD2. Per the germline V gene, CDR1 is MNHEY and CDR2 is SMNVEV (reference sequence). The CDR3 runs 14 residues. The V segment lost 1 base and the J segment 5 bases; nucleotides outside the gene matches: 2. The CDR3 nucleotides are TGTGCCAGCAGTTTATGGGCGGGAGACAATGAGCAGTTCTTC. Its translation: CASSLWAGDNEQFF.

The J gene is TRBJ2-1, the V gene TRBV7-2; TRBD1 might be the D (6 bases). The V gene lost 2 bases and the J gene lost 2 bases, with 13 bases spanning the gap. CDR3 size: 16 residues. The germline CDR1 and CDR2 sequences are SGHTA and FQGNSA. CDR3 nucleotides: TGTGCCAGCAGCTTATCCGGGACACCAACCTACAATGAGCAGTTCTTC. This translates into CASSLSGTPTYNEQFF. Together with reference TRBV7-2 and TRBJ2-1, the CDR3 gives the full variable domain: GAGVSQSPSNKVTEKGKDVELRCDPISGHTALYWYRQSLGQGLEFLIYFQGNSAPDKSGLPSDRFSAERTGGSVSTLTIQRTQQEDSAVYLCASSLSGTPTYNEQFFGPGTRLTVL.

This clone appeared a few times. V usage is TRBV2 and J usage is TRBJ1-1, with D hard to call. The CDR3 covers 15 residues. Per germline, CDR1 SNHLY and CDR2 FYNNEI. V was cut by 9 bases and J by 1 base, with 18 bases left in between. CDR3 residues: CASIAERAGNTEAFF. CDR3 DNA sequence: TGTGCCAGTATTGCGGAGAGGGCAGGGAACACTGAAGCTTTCTTT. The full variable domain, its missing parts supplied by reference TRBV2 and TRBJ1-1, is EPEVTQTPSHQVTQMGQEVILRCVPISNHLYFYWYRQILGQKVEFLVSFYNNEISEKSEIFDDQFSVERPDGSNFTLKIRSTKLEDSAMYFCASIAERAGNTEAFFGQGTRLTVV.

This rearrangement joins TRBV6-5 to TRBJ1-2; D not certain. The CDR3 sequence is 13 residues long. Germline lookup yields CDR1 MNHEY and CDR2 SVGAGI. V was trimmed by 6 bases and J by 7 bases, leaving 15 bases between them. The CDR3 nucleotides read TGTGCCAGCAGCCCTACGAGGGCGCTTGGCTACACCTTC. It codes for CASSPTRALGYTF.

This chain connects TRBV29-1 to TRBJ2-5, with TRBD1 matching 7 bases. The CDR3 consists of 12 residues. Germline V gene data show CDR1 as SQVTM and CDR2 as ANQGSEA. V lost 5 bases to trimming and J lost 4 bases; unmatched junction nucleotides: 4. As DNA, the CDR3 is TGCAGCGTTCTGACAGGGTCAGAGACCCAGTACTTC. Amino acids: CSVLTGSETQYF.

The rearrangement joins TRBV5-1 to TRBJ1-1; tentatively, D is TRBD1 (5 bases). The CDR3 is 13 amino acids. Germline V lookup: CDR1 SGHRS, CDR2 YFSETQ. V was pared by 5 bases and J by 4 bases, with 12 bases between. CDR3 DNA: TGCGCCAGCAGTTCGGGGGAGCCCACTGAAGCTTTCTTT. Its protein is CASSSGEPTEAFF.

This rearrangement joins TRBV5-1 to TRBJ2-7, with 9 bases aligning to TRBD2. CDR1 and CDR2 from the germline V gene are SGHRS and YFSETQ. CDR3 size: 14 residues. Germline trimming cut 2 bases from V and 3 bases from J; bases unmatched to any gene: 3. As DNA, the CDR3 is TGCGCCAGCAGCTTAGGGACTAGCTTCTACGAGCAGTACTTC. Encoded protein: CASSLGTSFYEQYF.

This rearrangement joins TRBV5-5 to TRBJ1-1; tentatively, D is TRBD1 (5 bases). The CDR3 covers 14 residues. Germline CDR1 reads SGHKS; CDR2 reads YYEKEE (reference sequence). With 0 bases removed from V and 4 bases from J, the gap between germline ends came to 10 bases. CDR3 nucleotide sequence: TGTGCCAGCAGCTTGGCAGGGCAGGCCACTGAAGCTTTCTTT. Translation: CASSLAGQATEAFF.

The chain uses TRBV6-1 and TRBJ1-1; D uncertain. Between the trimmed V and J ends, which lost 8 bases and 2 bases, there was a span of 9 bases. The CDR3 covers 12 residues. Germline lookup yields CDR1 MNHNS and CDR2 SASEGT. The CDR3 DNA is TGTGCCAGCGAACGTACCAACACTGAAGCTTTCTTT. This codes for CASERTNTEAFF.

CDR3 region: CASSEAYTGELFF. In DNA, the CDR3 is TGTGCCAGCAGTGAAGCTTACACCGGGGAGCTGTTTTTT. V is TRBV25-1 and J is TRBJ2-2, with D unresolved. Germline V gene sequence: CDR1 MGHDK, CDR2 SYGVNS. Trimming shortened V by 2 bases and J by 3 bases, and 4 bases separated the two germline ends. This CDR3 is built from 13 residues.

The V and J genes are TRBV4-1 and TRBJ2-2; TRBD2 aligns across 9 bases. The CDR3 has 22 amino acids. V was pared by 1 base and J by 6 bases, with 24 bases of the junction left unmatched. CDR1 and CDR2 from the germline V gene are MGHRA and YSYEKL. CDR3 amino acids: CASSQGSLVFGRAGGRAGELFF. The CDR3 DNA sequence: TGCGCCAGCAGCCAAGGATCATTAGTGTTTGGGCGAGCGGGAGGTCGGGCCGGGGAGCTGTTTTTT.

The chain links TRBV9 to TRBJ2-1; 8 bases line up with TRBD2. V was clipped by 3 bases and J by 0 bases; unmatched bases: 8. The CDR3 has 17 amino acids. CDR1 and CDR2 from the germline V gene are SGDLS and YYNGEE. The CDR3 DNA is TGTGCCAGCAGCGCAAGACTAGCGTTCAGCTCCTACAATGAGCAGTTCTTC. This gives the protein CASSARLAFSSYNEQFF.

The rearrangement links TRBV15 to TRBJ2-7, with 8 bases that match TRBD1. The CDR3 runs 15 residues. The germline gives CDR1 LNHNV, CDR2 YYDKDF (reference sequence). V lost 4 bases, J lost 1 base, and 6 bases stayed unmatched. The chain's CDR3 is CATSTQDRESYEQYF. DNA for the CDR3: TGTGCCACCAGCACCCAGGACAGGGAATCCTACGAGCAGTACTTC.

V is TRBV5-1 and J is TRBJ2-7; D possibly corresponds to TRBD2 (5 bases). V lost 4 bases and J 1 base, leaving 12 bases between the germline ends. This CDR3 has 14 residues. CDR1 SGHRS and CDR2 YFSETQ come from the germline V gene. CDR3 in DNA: TGCGCCAGCAGCCTGATGGACTCATCCTACGAGCAGTACTTC. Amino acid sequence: CASSLMDSSYEQYF.

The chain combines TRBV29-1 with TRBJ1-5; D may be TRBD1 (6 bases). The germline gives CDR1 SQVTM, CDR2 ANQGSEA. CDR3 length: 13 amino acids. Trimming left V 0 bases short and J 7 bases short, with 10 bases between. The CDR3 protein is CSVEDGGRQPQHF. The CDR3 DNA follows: TGCAGCGTTGAAGACGGGGGCAGGCAGCCCCAGCATTTT.

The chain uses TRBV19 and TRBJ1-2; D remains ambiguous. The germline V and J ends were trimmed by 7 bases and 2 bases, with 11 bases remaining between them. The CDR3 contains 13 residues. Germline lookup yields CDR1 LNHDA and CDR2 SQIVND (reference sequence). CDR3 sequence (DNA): TGTGCCAGTAAGAGCGCCACAAACTATGGCTACACCTTC. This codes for CASKSATNYGYTF.

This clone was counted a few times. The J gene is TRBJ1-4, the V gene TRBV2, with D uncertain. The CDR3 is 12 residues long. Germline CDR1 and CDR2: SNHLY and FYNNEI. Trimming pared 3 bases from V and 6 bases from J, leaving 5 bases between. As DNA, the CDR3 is TGTGCCAGCAGTGAGCGGGATGAAAAACTGTTTTTT. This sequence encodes CASSERDEKLFF.

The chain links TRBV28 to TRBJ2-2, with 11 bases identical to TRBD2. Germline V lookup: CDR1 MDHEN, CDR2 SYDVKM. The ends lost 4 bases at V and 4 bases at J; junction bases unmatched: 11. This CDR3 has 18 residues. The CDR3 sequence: CASSSLRSLAGVTGELFF. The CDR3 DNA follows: TGTGCCAGCAGTTCGCTACGATCACTAGCGGGAGTCACCGGGGAGCTGTTTTTT.

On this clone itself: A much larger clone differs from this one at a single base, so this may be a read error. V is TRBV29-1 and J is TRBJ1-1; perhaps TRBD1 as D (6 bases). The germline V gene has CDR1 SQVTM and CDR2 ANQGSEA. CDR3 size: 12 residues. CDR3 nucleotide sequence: TGCAGCGTTGAAAAGGGGGGAACTGAAGCTCTCTTT. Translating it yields CSVEKGGTEALF.

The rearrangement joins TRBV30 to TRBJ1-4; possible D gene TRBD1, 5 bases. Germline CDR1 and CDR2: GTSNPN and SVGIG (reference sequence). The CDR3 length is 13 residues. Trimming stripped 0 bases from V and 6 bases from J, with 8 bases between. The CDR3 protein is CAWSVGPHEKLFF. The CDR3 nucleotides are TGTGCCTGGAGTGTGGGGCCGCATGAAAAACTGTTTTTT.